This T cell receptor (beta chain) was identified during a study of blood T cell repertoires in COVID-19. Sequencing used immunoSEQ multiplex PCR; TCRdb keeps in-frame clones, though not all of them. The table includes 250,000 or so clones, about 85% detected once. From germline, CDR1 is MNHEY and CDR2 SVGAGI. The CDR3 spans 14 residues. The junction had 3 bases not matched to a gene; V was cut back by 0 bases and J by 7 bases. This sequence joins TRBV6-5 and TRBJ1-3, with 7 bases lining up with TRBD1. The sequenced sample was peripheral blood. The origin of this receptor is a man aged 18-30 years with active or convalescent COVID-19. The CDR3 sequence: CASSYSQGWNTIYF. In DNA, the CDR3 is TGTGCCAGCAGTTACTCACAGGGGTGGAACACCATATATTTT.